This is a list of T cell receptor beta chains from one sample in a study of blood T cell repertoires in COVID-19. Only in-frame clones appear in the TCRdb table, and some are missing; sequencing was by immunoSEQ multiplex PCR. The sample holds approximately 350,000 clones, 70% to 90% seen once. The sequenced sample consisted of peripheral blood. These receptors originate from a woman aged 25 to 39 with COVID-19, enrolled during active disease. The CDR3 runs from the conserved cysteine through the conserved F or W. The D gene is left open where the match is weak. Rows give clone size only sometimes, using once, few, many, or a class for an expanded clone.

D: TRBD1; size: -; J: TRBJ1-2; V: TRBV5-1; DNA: TGCGCCAGCAGCTTGGGAAGCCAGGGGGCCAGGATCTATGGCTACACCTTC; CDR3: CASSLGSQGARIYGYTF
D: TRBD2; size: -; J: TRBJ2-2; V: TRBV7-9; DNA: TGTGCCAGCAGCTTAGGGACTAGCGGGAACACCGGGGAGCTGTTTTTT; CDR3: CASSLGTSGNTGELFF
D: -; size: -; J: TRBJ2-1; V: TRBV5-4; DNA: TGTGCCAGCAGCTATTGGACTACAGCTGAGCAGTTCTTC; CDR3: CASSYWTTAEQFF
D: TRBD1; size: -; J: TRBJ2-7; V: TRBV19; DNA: TGTGCCAGTAGTGCTAACCGGGACAGGGCCGACGAGCAGTACTTC; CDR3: CASSANRDRADEQYF
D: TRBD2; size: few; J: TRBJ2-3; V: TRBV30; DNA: TGTGCCTGGAGTGTTGGTAGCGGGACAGATACGCAGTATTTT; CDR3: CAWSVGSGTDTQYF
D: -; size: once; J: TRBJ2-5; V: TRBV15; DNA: TGTGCCACCAGCAGAGTTGGGGGAATGGGAGGAGAGACCCAGTACTTC; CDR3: CATSRVGGMGGETQYF
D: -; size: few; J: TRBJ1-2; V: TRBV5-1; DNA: TGCGCCAGCAGCTTGGATGGGCAGGGCTATGGCTACACCTTC; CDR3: CASSLDGQGYGYTF
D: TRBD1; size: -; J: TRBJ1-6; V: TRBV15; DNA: TGTGCCACCAGCAGAGATTTCGACGGGACAGATCACTCCTATAATTCACCCCTCCACTTT; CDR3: CATSRDFDGTDHSYNSPLHF
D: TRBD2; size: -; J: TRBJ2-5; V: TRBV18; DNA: TGTGCCAGCTCACCAACCTCAGGCGGGGGACAAGAGACCCAGTACTTC; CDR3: CASSPTSGGGQETQYF
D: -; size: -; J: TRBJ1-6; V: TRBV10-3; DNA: TGTGCCATCAGTGAATCAGGGGTGGGATCACCCCTCCACTTT; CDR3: CAISESGVGSPLHF
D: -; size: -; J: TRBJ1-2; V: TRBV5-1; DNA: TGCGCCAGCAGCTTAGATCCTAGTCCGGAGGGGGGCTACACCTTC; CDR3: CASSLDPSPEGGYTF
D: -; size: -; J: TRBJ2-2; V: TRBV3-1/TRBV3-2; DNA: TGTGCCAGCAGCCCTAGATGGATCTCAAGCACCGGGGAGCTGTTTTTT; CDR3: CASSPRWISSTGELFF
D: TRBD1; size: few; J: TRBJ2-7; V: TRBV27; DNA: TGTGCCAGCAGTTTATCAGGACAGGGCCATTCCTACGAGCAGTACTTC; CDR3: CASSLSGQGHSYEQYF
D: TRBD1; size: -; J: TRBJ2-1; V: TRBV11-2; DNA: TGTGCCAGCAGCTTAGAACCGACAGGGGGCACATACAATGAGCAGTTCTTC; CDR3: CASSLEPTGGTYNEQFF
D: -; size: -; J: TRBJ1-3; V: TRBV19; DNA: TGTGCCAGTAGTCTAGGGTCAACGACACTCACCTCTGGAAACACCATATATTTT; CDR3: CASSLGSTTLTSGNTIYF
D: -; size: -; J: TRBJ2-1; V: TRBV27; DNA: TGTGCCAGCAGAGTGGGGAGCTCCTACAATGAGCAGTTCTTC; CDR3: CASRVGSSYNEQFF
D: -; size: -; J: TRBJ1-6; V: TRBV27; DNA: TGTGCCAGCAGTTTCGCGGGGCGAAATTCACCCCTCCACTTT; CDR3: CASSFAGRNSPLHF
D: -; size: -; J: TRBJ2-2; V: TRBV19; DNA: TGTGCCAGTAGTATAGGTACCAGACAAAGTAAGGCCGGGGAGCTGTTTTTT; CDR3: CASSIGTRQSKAGELFF
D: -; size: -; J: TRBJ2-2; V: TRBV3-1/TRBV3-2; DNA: TGTGCCAGCAGCCTAGCGGCGAACACCGGGGAGCTGTTTTTT; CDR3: CASSLAANTGELFF
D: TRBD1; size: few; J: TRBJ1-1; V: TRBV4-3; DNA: TGCGCCAGCAGCCAAGATCAGGGGGCGAGGACTGAAGCTTTCTTT; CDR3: CASSQDQGARTEAFF
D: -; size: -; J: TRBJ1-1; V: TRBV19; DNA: TGTGCCAGTAGTATCCTCGGGACTGAAGCTTTCTTT; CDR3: CASSILGTEAFF
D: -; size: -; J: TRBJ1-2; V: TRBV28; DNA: TGTGCCAGCAGTTTCCGTACAGGGTTGGGGTATGGCTACACCTTC; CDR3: CASSFRTGLGYGYTF
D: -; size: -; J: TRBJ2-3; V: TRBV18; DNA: TGTGCCAGCTCACCAATCGCCCTTACGGTCCGAGATACGCAGTATTTT; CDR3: CASSPIALTVRDTQYF
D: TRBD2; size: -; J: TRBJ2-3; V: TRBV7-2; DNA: TGTGCCAGCAGCGGAGTGGCCCCCGGGACTAAGGGGGATACGCAGTATTTT; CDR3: CASSGVAPGTKGDTQYF
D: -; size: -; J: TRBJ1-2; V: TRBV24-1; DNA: TGTGCCACCAGTGATGCCTCAGGGCCCAGCAACTATGGCTACACCTTC; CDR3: CATSDASGPSNYGYTF
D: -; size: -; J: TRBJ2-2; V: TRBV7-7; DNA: TGTGCTAGCAGCTTAGATACTGCGAACACCGGGGAGCTGTTTTTT; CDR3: CASSLDTANTGELFF
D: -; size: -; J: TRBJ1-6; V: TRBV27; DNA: TGTGCCAGCAGTTTTAGCGGAAGCGGATCACCCCTCCACTTT; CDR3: CASSFSGSGSPLHF
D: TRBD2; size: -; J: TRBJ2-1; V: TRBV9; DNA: TGTGCCAGCAGCGCGATAATCAGCGGGACCGGAATGAACAATGAGCAGTTCTTC; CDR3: CASSAIISGTGMNNEQFF
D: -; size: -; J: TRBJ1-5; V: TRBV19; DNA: TGTGCCAGTATAGCGGGATTGGGGGAGCCCCAGCATTTT; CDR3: CASIAGLGEPQHF
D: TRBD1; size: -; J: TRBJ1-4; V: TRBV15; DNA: TGTGCCACCAGCAGAGCCGAGACAGGGGAAAGAGAAAAACTGTTTTTT; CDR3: CATSRAETGEREKLFF
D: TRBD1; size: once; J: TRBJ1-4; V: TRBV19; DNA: TGTGCCAGCCGACCGGGACAGTTTAATGAAAAACTGTTTTTT; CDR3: CASRPGQFNEKLFF
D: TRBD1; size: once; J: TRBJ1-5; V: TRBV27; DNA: TGTGCCAGCAGTTTCTCGGGACAGGCGGACAATCAGCCCCAGCATTTT; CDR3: CASSFSGQADNQPQHF
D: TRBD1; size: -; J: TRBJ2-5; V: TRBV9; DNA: TGTGCCAGCAGCTCGACAGGGGGCATGGAGACCCAGTACTTC; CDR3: CASSSTGGMETQYF
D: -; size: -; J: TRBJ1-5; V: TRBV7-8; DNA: TGTGCCAGCAGCTTAGTAGAAGGGGCGGGCAATCAGCCCCAGCATTTT; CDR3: CASSLVEGAGNQPQHF
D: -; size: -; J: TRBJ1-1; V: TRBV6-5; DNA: TGTGCCAGCAGGGAGAGCAGGGTGAGCACTGAAGCTTTCTTT; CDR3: CASRESRVSTEAFF
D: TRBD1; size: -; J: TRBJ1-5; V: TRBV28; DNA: TGTGCCAGCAGTTTAACGGACAGGGTCAATCAGCCCCAGCATTTT; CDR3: CASSLTDRVNQPQHF
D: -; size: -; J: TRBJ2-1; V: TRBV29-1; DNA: TGCAGCGTTGAAGGGGGTGGCGGGACAGCTACGTACAATGAGCAGTTCTTC; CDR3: CSVEGGGGTATYNEQFF
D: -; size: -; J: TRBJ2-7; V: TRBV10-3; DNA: TGTGCCACGACTAACGAGCCCTACGAGCAGTACTTC; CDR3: CATTNEPYEQYF
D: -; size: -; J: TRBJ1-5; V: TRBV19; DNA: TGTGCCAGTAGTACGCAGGTTCCCAATCAGCCCCAGCATTTT; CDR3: CASSTQVPNQPQHF
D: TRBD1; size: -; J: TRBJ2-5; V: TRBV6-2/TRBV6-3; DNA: TGTGCCAGCAGCCCGCCCCGACAGGGCGGGCAAGAGACCCAGTACTTC; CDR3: CASSPPRQGGQETQYF
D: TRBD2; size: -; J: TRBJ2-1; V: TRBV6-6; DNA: TGTGCCAGCAGTTATGGCGGGAGCCAGGATGAGCAGTTCTTC; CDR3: CASSYGGSQDEQFF
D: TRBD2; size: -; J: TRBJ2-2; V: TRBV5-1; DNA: TGCCGTTTACGGAGCGGGAGAATGAACACCGGGGAGCTGTTTTTT; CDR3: CRLRSGRMNTGELFF
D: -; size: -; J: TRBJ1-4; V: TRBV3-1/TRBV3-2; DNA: TGTGCCAGCAGCCAAGGAGGGGAGGGGGAAAAACTGTTTTTT; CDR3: CASSQGGEGEKLFF
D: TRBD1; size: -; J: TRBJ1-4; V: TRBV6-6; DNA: TGTGCCAGCAGTTCCACCGACAGGGAAGGCGAAAAACTGTTTTTT; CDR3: CASSSTDREGEKLFF
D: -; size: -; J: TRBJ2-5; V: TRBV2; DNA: TGTGCCAGCACCCGGTCGTACAGGGCTGGGGAGACCCAGTACTTC; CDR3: CASTRSYRAGETQYF
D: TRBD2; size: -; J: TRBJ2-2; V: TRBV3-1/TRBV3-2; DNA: TGTGCCAGCAGCCAGGAGCGGGAGGAAATACCCACCGGGGAGCTGTTTTTT; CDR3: CASSQEREEIPTGELFF
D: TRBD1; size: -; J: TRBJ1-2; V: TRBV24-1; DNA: TGTGCCACCAGTGATAACAGGGGAGACTATGGCTACACCTTC; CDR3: CATSDNRGDYGYTF
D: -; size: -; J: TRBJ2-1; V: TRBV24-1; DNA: TGTGCCACCAGTGATGACTCCATCAATGAGCAGTTCTTC; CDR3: CATSDDSINEQFF
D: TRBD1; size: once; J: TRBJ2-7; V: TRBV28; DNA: TGTGCCAGCAGGAACAACGGACAGGGGGGCTCCTACGAGCAGTACTTC; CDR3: CASRNNGQGGSYEQYF
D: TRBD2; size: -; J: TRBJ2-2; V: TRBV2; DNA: TGTGCCAGCCACTTGGGCGGGAGGGCCGGTGAGGAGCTGTTTTTT; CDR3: CASHLGGRAGEELFF
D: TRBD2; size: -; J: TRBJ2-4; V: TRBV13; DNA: TGTGCCAGCAGCCTAGCGGGGAGGGCCAAAAACATTCAGTACTTC; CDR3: CASSLAGRAKNIQYF
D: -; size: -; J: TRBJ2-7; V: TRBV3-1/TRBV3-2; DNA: TGTGCCAGCAGCCGGTTCCGAAAGATCGAGGTTGACGAGCAGTACTTC; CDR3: CASSRFRKIEVDEQYF
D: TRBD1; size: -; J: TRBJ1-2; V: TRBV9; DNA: TGTGCCAGCAGCCCTCGTTTGGGGACAGGGGGCGAAAGTTATGGCTACACCTTC; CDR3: CASSPRLGTGGESYGYTF
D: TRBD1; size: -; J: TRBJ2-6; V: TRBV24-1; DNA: TGTGCCACCAGTGATCGGGACAGCGTTGGGGCGTCTGGGGCCAACGTCCTGACTTTC; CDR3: CATSDRDSVGASGANVLTF
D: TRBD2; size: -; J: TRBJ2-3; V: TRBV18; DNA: TGTGCCAGCTCACCCCGGGAGCGGGGGGAGTCGGACGTAGATACGCAGTATTTT; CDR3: CASSPRERGESDVDTQYF